This T cell receptor beta chain was sequenced in a study of shared clonotypes between healthy human individuals. Per germline, CDR1 LNHNV and CDR2 YYDKDF (reference sequence). The CDR3 sequence is 15 residues long. The junction had 11 bases not matched to a gene; V was cut back by 11 bases and J by 5 bases. TCRdb keeps only in-frame clones here, not all; method: immunoSEQ multiplex PCR. The data hold about 2 million clones, with 85% to 95% observed a single time. This chain uses TRBV15 with TRBJ1-4, with TRBD1 identical over 10 bases. The clonotype originates from a man younger than 35 in good health. The sequencing input was naive CD4+ T cells sorted from blood. The sample's subset: CD45RA+ positively selected. The CDR3 spells CAAWDWGQGNEKLFF. CDR3 DNA: TGTGCCGCTTGGGACTGGGGACAGGGGAATGAAAAACTGTTTTTT.